A single sample is the source of the 11 T cell receptor beta chains below, sequenced in a study of blood T cells in healthy people across ages. A second PCR of roughly 6 to 12 cycles used a sample-barcoded 5' primer and a J-beta primer mix. TCRdb reprocessed the 5' RACE reads with MiXCR, giving one entry per CDR3 protein. The sample lists some 690,000 distinct CDR3 sequences, over 20% occurring once. The sequenced sample was blood. These receptors were collected from a man aged 70-80 years in good health.

The rearrangement joins TRBV2 to TRBJ2-1; unclear D gene. With the DNA end fitting TRBJ2-7 better, the J assignment may be wrong. There are 11 residues in the CDR3. CDR1 and CDR2 (germline): SNHLY, FYNNEI. CDR3 in amino acids: CASLSSYEQYF. The CDR3 nucleotides are TGTGCCAGTCTGAGCTCCTACGAGCAGTACTTC.

The genes are TRBV7-2 and TRBJ2-7, with 8 nucleotides matching TRBD2. In germline, CDR1 is SGHTA, CDR2 FQGNSA. The V segment lost 5 bases and the J segment 4 bases; nucleotides outside the gene matches: 7. The CDR3 has 14 amino acids. The CDR3 nucleotides are TGTGCCAGCAGCACACTAGCGGAACCGTACGAGCAGTACGTC. Amino acids: CASSTLAEPYEQYV.

The genes are TRBV3-1 and TRBJ1-5; D gene ambiguous. The germline V and J ends were trimmed by 1 base and 9 bases, with 16 bases remaining between them. This CDR3 has 15 amino acids. The germline CDR1 and CDR2 sequences are LGHDT and YNNKEL (reference sequence). The CDR3 DNA is TGTGCCAGCAGCCAAGGGGCCGGGGATCGGGGGCCCCAGCATTTT. Protein product: CASSQGAGDRGPQHF.

V usage is TRBV6-1 and J usage is TRBJ1-1; 10 bases agree with TRBD1. From germline, CDR1 is MNHNS and CDR2 SASEGT. The CDR3 contains 15 residues. Germline trimming cut 1 base from V and 11 bases from J; bases unmatched to any gene: 10. The CDR3 nucleotides are TGTGCCAGCAGTGAAGATGGTGGGACAGGGGCTTGGGCTTTCTTT. This codes for CASSEDGGTGAWAFF.

J is TRBJ2-1 and V is TRBV12-3 or TRBV12-4, with 14 bases fitting TRBD2. V lost 6 bases, J lost 0 bases, and 7 bases stayed unmatched. The CDR3 is made up of 18 amino acids. The CDR3 spells CASSPGLAGEGSYNEQFF. CDR3 DNA sequence: TGTGCCAGCAGCCCGGGACTAGCGGGAGAAGGCTCCTACAATGAGCAGTTCTTC.

This clonotype was seen only a few times. V gene TRBV20-1 combines with J gene TRBJ2-5; the match to TRBD2 covers 8 bases. After removal of 5 bases from V and 10 bases from J, the junction contained 9 bases not matched to a gene. This CDR3 has 12 amino acids. Germline V gives CDR1 DFQATT, CDR2 SNEGSKA (reference sequence). The CDR3 spells CSAYGLAGGQYF. The CDR3 region has the DNA TGCAGTGCTTATGGACTAGCCGGAGGCCAGTACTTC.

V gene TRBV5-1 combines with J gene TRBJ2-3; 12 bases fit TRBD2. The V gene end was trimmed by 4 bases and the J gene end by 3 bases; junction bases not matched to a gene: 3. Germline V lookup: CDR1 SGHRS, CDR2 YFSETQ. This CDR3 has 15 amino acids. DNA of the CDR3: TGCGCCAGCAGCCTAGCGGGGGGGAAAACAGATACGCAGTATTTT. It yields the protein CASSLAGGKTDTQYF. The whole variable domain, remainder taken from reference TRBV5-1 and TRBJ2-3, is KAGVTQTPRYLIKTRGQQVTLSCSPISGHRSVSWYQQTPGQGLQFLFEYFSETQRNKGNFPGRFSGRQFSNSRSEMNVSTLELGDSALYLCASSLAGGKTDTQYFGPGTRLTVL.

V gene TRBV12-3 or TRBV12-4 combines with J gene TRBJ1-5; 9 bases match TRBD1. The CDR3 loop spans 14 amino acids. The trim removed 3 bases at V and 5 bases at J, leaving 2 bases unmatched. The CDR3 here is CASSFGTGHQPQHF. CDR3 DNA sequence: TGTGCCAGCAGTTTTGGGACAGGGCATCAGCCCCAGCATTTT.

This clonotype has only a few counts. CDR3 residues: CASTVDMGQGEAFF. CDR3 in DNA: TGTGCCAGCACCGTTGATATGGGACAGGGGGAAGCTTTCTTT. V and J are TRBV25-1 and TRBJ1-1, with TRBD1 matching over 10 bases. The V segment lost 7 bases and the J segment 8 bases; nucleotides outside the gene matches: 10. This CDR3 is 14 amino acids long. Germline V CDR1 and CDR2: MGHDK, SYGVNS.

The rearrangement uses TRBV3-1 and TRBJ1-1; TRBD1 aligns across 10 bases. CDR1 is LGHDT, CDR2 YNNKEL, per germline (reference sequence). Losses at the gene ends were 2 bases for V and 1 base for J; bases not matched to a gene: 7. CDR3 size: 17 residues. The CDR3 here is CASSQFRDRGENTEAFF. CDR3 nucleotides: TGTGCCAGCAGCCAATTCCGGGACAGGGGCGAGAACACTGAAGCTTTCTTT.

This clonotype has just a few counts. This chain links TRBV9 with TRBJ2-7; 7 bases line up with TRBD1. Germline V gives CDR1 SGDLS, CDR2 YYNGEE. The CDR3 sequence is 15 residues long. V was clipped by 4 bases and J by 0 bases; unmatched bases: 7. The CDR3 spells CASSTSTGPSYEQYF. For the CDR3, the DNA is TGTGCCAGCAGCACCTCGACAGGGCCCTCCTACGAGCAGTACTTC.